Below, 22 T cell receptor beta chains from the same sample are listed, as sequenced in a study of T cells in women clearing cervical HPV infection. The assay was immunoSEQ multiplex PCR, and TCRdb's table has in-frame clones only and misses some. The sample has some 41,000 clones, and its top ten clones hold less than 6%. The sequencing sample was made of blood buffy coat. Receptors were obtained from a woman aged 18-70 years with a cervical HPV16 infection that either progressed to CIN3+ or cleared (not recorded which).

Comment on this clone: The sequenced fragment ends 3 residues before the CDR3 boundary, so the rest is inferred from the germline J gene. The chain carries TRBV27 and TRBJ2-7; TRBD1 matches 10 bases. The trim removed 0 bases at V and 2 bases at J, leaving 4 bases unmatched. The CDR3 has 16 amino acids. CDR1 MNHEY and CDR2 SMNVEV come from the germline V gene (reference sequence). CDR3 DNA (partial): TGTGCCAGCAGTTTATCGGGACAGGGGCCAACCTACGAG. Amino acids: CASSLSGQGPTYE. From start to end, the CDR3 is CASSLSGQGPTYEQYF.

To note about this clone: The read ends 3 residues early relative to the CDR3; the germline J gene fills the gap. V usage is TRBV28 and J usage is TRBJ1-5; possible D gene TRBD1, 5 bases. The germline V gene has CDR1 MDHEN and CDR2 SYDVKM. Trimming shortened V by 11 bases and J by 6 bases, and 14 bases separated the two germline ends. The CDR3 spans 12 residues. The part of the CDR3 DNA that was read is TGTGCCTCCCGGGGGGGAAGTCAGCCC. Translation: CASRGGSQP. The full CDR3 is CASRGGSQPQHF.

The CDR3 sequence: CASSGQGLAGYNEQFF. The CDR3 bases that were read are TGTGCCAGCAGTGGTCAAGGGCTAGCTGGCTACAATGAG. The J gene is TRBJ2-1, the V gene TRBV2; D possibly corresponds to TRBD2 (5 bases). Read data end 3 residues before the CDR3 end; the end is taken from the germline J gene. Looked up from germline, CDR1 is SNHLY and CDR2 is FYNNEI. This CDR3 is built from 16 residues. Between the trimmed V and J ends, which lost 4 bases and 3 bases, there was a span of 16 bases.

Concerning this clone itself: Coverage ceases 3 residues before the CDR3 finishes, and the germline J gene fills in the end. The chain couples TRBV2 to TRBJ2-2; no clear D gene. This CDR3 has 11 residues. V lost 3 bases to trimming and J lost 7 bases, with 3 bases between them. CDR1 and CDR2 (germline): SNHLY, FYNNEI. The CDR3 region is CASSDFGELFF. Incomplete CDR3 DNA: TGTGCCAGCAGTGACTTCGGGGAG.

To note about this clone: The DNA ends 3 residues before the CDR3 does, and the rest of the CDR3 is filled in from the germline J gene. J is TRBJ2-3 and V is TRBV2; D unclear. Trimming took 5 bases from V and 2 from J, leaving 5 bases between them. This CDR3 region has 12 residues. From germline, CDR1 is SNHLY and CDR2 FYNNEI. CDR3 sequence reads: CASSPTTDTQYF. The sequenced CDR3 bases are TGTGCCAGCAGTCCTACCACAGATACG.

Note on this clone: The DNA ends 3 residues before the CDR3 does, and the rest of the CDR3 is filled in from the germline J gene. This chain uses TRBV7-6 with TRBJ1-1; tentative D call: TRBD1 (6 bases). Trimming took 2 bases from V and 1 from J, leaving 14 bases between them. The CDR3 sequence is 16 residues long. Per germline, CDR1 SGHVS and CDR2 FNYEAQ. Incomplete CDR3 DNA: TGTGCCAGCAGCTTAAGTCCGGGACAATCGAACACTGAA. Translated, it gives CASSLSPGQSNTE. The complete CDR3 reads CASSLSPGQSNTEAFF. The full variable domain, in which reference TRBV7-6 and TRBJ1-1 provide the parts outside the CDR3, is GAGVSQSPRYKVTKRGQDVALRCDPISGHVSLYWYRQALGQGPEFLTYFNYEAQQDKSGLPNDRFSAERPEGSISTLTIQRTEQRDSAMYRCASSLSPGQSNTEAFFGQGTRLTVV.

Comment on this clone: The CDR3 end is not reached by the read, which stops 3 residues before it; the germline J gene fills it in. V gene TRBV7-9 combines with J gene TRBJ2-3; D is perhaps TRBD1 or TRBD2 (6 bases each). The CDR3 loop spans 14 amino acids. The V end was cut by 11 bases, the J end by 2 bases, with 17 bases between. The germline V gene has CDR1 SEHNR and CDR2 FQNEAQ (reference sequence). The covered CDR3 bases are TGTGCCTCCGGAGGGGGAGAGGTCACAGATACG. Its translation: CASGGGEVTDT. The entire CDR3 is CASGGGEVTDTQYF.

Comments on this clone: Coverage ceases 3 residues before the CDR3 finishes, and the germline J gene fills in the end. The gene calls are TRBV7-2 and TRBJ1-5, with D perhaps matching TRBD1 (6 bases). The germline V and J ends were trimmed by 6 bases and 4 bases, with 13 bases remaining between them. Germline assignment: CDR1 SGHTA and CDR2 FQGNSA. The CDR3 has 14 amino acids. The sequenced part of the CDR3 DNA is TGTGCCAGCAGTAACAGGGTCCAAAATCAGCCC. This encodes CASSNRVQNQP. Given in full, the CDR3 is CASSNRVQNQPQHF.

Concerning this clone: The sequenced fragment ends 3 residues before the CDR3 boundary, so the rest is inferred from the germline J gene. The chain uses TRBV19 and TRBJ2-5; D possibly corresponds to TRBD1 (5 bases). Germline V gives CDR1 LNHDA, CDR2 SQIVND (reference sequence). V shed 4 bases and J shed 5 bases, with 11 bases lying between them. This CDR3 contains 13 residues. The sequenced CDR3 bases are TGTGCCAGTAGTAGGGGCGTTATGGAGACC. Translating gives CASSRGVMET. The entire CDR3 protein reads CASSRGVMETQYF.

Comments on this clone: Read coverage stops 3 residues before the CDR3 terminus; the germline J gene supplies the remainder. The chain has TRBV4-1 and TRBJ2-7; a possible D gene is TRBD2 (6 bases). Trimming left V 4 bases short and J 1 base short, with 11 bases between. CDR1 and CDR2 from the germline V gene are MGHRA and YSYEKL. The CDR3 loop spans 14 amino acids. The covered CDR3 bases are TGCGCCAGCAGCCTAGCGGAAACTTCCTACGAG. Its translation is CASSLAETSYE. The CDR3 in full is CASSLAETSYEQYF.

Points on this clone: Coverage ceases 3 residues before the CDR3 finishes, and the germline J gene fills in the end. The gene calls are TRBV7-3 and TRBJ2-1; D is unresolved. CDR1 and CDR2 (germline): SGHTA, FQGTGA. The CDR3 contains 14 residues. V was clipped by 5 bases and J by 0 bases, with 8 bases between them. The covered CDR3 bases are TGTGCCAGCAGCCCTCTCGGCTCCTACAATGAG. Protein sequence: CASSPLGSYNE. The CDR3, in full, reads CASSPLGSYNEQFF.

Concerning this clone itself: The read ends 3 residues shy of where the CDR3 ends; the end is completed using the germline J gene. The chain couples TRBV20-1 to TRBJ2-1; 12 bases agree with TRBD2. The V gene's germline CDR1 is DFQATT and CDR2 SNEGSKA (reference sequence). The V and J ends lost 5 bases and 8 bases, in that order; junction bases with no gene match: 7. CDR3 size: 14 residues. CDR3 bases read: TGCAGTGCTTCTACTAGCGGGAGGATGCATGAG. Translated, it gives CSASTSGRMHE. The CDR3 in its entirety is CSASTSGRMHEQFF.

Points on this clone: The sequence runs out 3 residues before the end of the CDR3; the remainder is reconstructed from the germline J gene. V gene TRBV20-1 combines with J gene TRBJ2-1; D is possibly TRBD2 (5 bases). V lost 0 bases and J 4 bases, leaving 13 bases between the germline ends. Germline loops: CDR1 DFQATT, CDR2 SNEGSKA (reference sequence). The CDR3 runs to 15 residues. The chain's CDR3 is CSARDDAGGYNEQFF. The part of the CDR3 DNA that was read is TGCAGTGCTAGAGATGACGCGGGTGGATACAATGAG.

Regarding this clone: The missing CDR3 end, 3 residues past where the read stops, is filled in from the germline J gene. This sequence joins TRBV5-6 and TRBJ2-1; D might be TRBD2 (6 bases). V lost 4 bases to trimming and J lost 3 bases, with 11 bases between them. Germline lookup yields CDR1 SGHDT and CDR2 YYEEEE. CDR3 size: 14 residues. Partial CDR3 DNA: TGTGCCAGCAGCCTACTAGCATTCTACAATGAG. Translation: CASSLLAFYNE. The full CDR3 protein is CASSLLAFYNEQFF.

CDR3 in amino acids: CASSDRDRVSDYTF. The covered CDR3 bases are TGTGCCAGCAGCGACAGGGACAGGGTCAGCGAC. The V call is TRBV2, the J call TRBJ1-2; 9 nucleotides align to TRBD1. The read is 3 residues too short to cover the CDR3 end, so that end is filled in from the germline J gene. The germline V gene has CDR1 SNHLY and CDR2 FYNNEI. This CDR3 has 14 residues.

As for this clone: The sequence runs out 3 residues before the end of the CDR3; the remainder is reconstructed from the germline J gene. V is TRBV19 and J is TRBJ2-2; a weak D match, TRBD1 (6 bases). Germline CDR1 and CDR2: LNHDA and SQIVND (reference sequence). The CDR3 consists of 15 residues. The CDR3 sequence: CASSIQQGGNSPLFF. The sequenced CDR3 bases are TGTGCCAGTAGTATTCAACAGGGTGGTAATTCACCG.

Concerning this clone itself: The read falls 3 residues short of the CDR3 end, and the missing part is taken from the germline J gene. V usage is TRBV6-2 or TRBV6-3 and J usage is TRBJ2-3, with a possible D match to TRBD1 (6 bases). The germline V gene encodes CDR1 MNHEY and CDR2 SVGEGT. The CDR3 loop spans 14 amino acids. This CDR3 is CASSNRDNNQPQYF. The covered CDR3 bases are TGTGCCAGCAGTAACCGGGACAACAATCAGCCG.

The covered CDR3 bases are TGCGCCAGCAGCTTCTCCGAGGGGTTGACTGAA. Encoded protein: CASSFSEGLTE. The whole CDR3 protein reads CASSFSEGLTEAFF. The chain links TRBV5-1 to TRBJ1-1; tentatively, D is TRBD1 (5 bases). The read is 3 residues too short to cover the CDR3 end, so that end is filled in from the germline J gene. The CDR3 length is 14 residues. Germline V gene data show CDR1 as SGHRS and CDR2 as YFSETQ. Trimming shortened V by 2 bases and J by 5 bases, and 13 bases separated the two germline ends.

For this clone: The read is 3 residues too short to cover the CDR3 end, so that end is filled in from the germline J gene. V is TRBV2 and J is TRBJ2-1; 11 positions match TRBD2. Trimming cost V 7 bases and J 5 bases; bases outside gene matches: 7. The CDR3 sequence is 15 residues long. Germline V lookup: CDR1 SNHLY, CDR2 FYNNEI. Incomplete CDR3 DNA: TGTGCCAGCACCCTGGGACTAGCGGAGAACAATGAG. Translating gives CASTLGLAENNE. The CDR3 in its entirety is CASTLGLAENNEQFF.

Notes on this clone: The junction shows a germline mismatch at one end, possibly a read error. The observed sequence ends 3 residues before the CDR3 terminus, with the missing tail filled in from the germline J gene. V is TRBV7-7 and J is TRBJ2-3; 10 positions agree with TRBD2. Per the germline V gene, CDR1 is SSHAT and CDR2 is FNYEAQ (reference sequence). This CDR3 spans 17 amino acids. The sequenced part of the CDR3 DNA is TGTGCTAGCAGCTTAGAGAAGACTAGCGGGAGCACAGATACG. It specifies CASSLEKTSGSTDT. The whole CDR3 protein reads CASSLEKTSGSTDTQYF.

Notes on this clone: The read is 3 residues too short to cover the CDR3 end, so that end is filled in from the germline J gene. The sample contains more than one DNA sequence encoding this CDR3. The chain combines TRBV29-1 with TRBJ1-2; 7 nucleotides align to TRBD1. CDR1 SQVTM and CDR2 ANQGSEA come from the germline V gene. The CDR3 consists of 14 residues. The DNA read from the CDR3 is TGCAGCGTTACCTCCCTAGGGGGCGCGAGTGGG. Translation gives CSVTSLGGASG. The full CDR3 is CSVTSLGGASGYTF. Complete variable domain (other parts from reference TRBV29-1 and TRBJ1-2): SAVISQKPSRDICQRGTSLTIQCQVDSQVTMMFWYRQQPGQSLTLIATANQGSEATYESGFVIDKFPISRPNLTFSTLTVSNMSPEDSSIYLCSVTSLGGASGYTFGSGTRLTVV.

As for this clone: With the read ending 3 residues before the CDR3 end, the germline J gene is used to fill in that end. The chain uses TRBV6-1 and TRBJ1-2, with 9 positions matching TRBD1. Losses at the gene ends were 4 bases for V and 5 bases for J; bases not matched to a gene: 5. The CDR3 loop spans 14 amino acids. Germline CDR1 MNHNS, CDR2 SASEGT. CDR3 loop: CASSAGTGRYGYTF. The sequenced part of the CDR3 DNA is TGTGCCAGCAGTGCGGGGACAGGGAGGTATGGC.